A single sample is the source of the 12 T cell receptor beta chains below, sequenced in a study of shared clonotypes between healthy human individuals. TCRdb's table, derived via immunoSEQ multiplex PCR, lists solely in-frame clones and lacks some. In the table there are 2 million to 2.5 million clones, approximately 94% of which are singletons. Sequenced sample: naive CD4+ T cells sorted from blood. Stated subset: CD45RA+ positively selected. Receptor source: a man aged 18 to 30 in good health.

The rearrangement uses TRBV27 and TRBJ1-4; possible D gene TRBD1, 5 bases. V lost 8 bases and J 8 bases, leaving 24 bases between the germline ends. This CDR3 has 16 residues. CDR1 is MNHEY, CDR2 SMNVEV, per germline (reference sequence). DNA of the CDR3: TGTGCCAGCGGGGGGTTCGCAGGGTCTATCCCGGAAAAACTGTTTTTT. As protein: CASGGFAGSIPEKLFF.

DNA for the CDR3: TGTGCCTCATACCCGGGACAGCTTAACTATGGCTACACCTTC. This sequence encodes CASYPGQLNYGYTF. This sequence joins TRBV30 and TRBJ1-2; 7 bases agree with TRBD1. Germline values: CDR1 GTSNPN, CDR2 SVGIG (reference sequence). The CDR3 is made up of 14 amino acids. V was clipped by 7 bases and J by 1 base; unmatched bases: 9.

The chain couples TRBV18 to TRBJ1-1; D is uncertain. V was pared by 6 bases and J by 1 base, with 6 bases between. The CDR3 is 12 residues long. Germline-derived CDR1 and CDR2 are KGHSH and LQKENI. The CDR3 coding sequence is TGTGCCAGCTCCTCTTCGAACACTGAAGCTTTCTTT. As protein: CASSSSNTEAFF.

This CDR3 is CASSGQRLGGYEQYF. The CDR3 nucleotides read TGTGCCAGCAGTGGACAGAGACTGGGGGGCTACGAGCAGTACTTC. The chain uses TRBV6-1 and TRBJ2-7, with D perhaps matching TRBD2 (6 bases). Looked up from germline, CDR1 is MNHNS and CDR2 is SASEGT. The CDR3 is made up of 15 amino acids. The V gene lost 4 bases and the J gene lost 3 bases, with 16 bases spanning the gap.

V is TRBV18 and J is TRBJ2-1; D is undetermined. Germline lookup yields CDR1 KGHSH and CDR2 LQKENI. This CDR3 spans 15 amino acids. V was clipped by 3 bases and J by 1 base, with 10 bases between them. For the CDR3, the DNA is TGTGCCAGCTCACCGACGACACAATCCTACAATGAGCAGTTCTTC. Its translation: CASSPTTQSYNEQFF.

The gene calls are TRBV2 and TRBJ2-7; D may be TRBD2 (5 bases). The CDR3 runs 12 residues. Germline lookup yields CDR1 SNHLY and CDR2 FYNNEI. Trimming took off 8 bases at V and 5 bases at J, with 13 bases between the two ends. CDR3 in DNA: TGTGCCAGCGAAGAGGGTCGACACGAGCAGTACTTC. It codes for CASEEGRHEQYF.

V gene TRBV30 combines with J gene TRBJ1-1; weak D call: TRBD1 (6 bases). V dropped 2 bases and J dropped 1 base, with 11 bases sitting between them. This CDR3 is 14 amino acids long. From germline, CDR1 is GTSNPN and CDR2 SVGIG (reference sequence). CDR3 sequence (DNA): TGTGCCTGGAGTAGAACAGGGCCGAACACTGAAGCTTTCTTT. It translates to CAWSRTGPNTEAFF.

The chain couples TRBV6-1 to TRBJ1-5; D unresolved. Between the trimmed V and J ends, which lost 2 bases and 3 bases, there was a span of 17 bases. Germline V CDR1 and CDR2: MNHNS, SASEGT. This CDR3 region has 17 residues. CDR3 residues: CASSELVGGEYNQPQHF. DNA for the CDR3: TGTGCCAGCAGTGAATTAGTTGGTGGGGAGTACAATCAGCCCCAGCATTTT.

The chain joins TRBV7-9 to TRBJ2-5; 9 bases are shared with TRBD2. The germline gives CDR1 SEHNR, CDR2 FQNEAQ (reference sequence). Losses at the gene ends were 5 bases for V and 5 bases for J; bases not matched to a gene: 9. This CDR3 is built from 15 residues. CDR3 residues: CASSKRGVAQETQYF. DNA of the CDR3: TGTGCCAGCAGCAAGCGGGGGGTCGCCCAGGAGACCCAGTACTTC.

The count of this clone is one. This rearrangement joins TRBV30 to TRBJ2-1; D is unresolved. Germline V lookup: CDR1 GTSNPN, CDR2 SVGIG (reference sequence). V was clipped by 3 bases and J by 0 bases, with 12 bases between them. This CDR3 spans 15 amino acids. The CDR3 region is CAWRVGSSSYNEQFF. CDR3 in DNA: TGTGCCTGGAGGGTGGGAAGCAGCTCCTACAATGAGCAGTTCTTC.

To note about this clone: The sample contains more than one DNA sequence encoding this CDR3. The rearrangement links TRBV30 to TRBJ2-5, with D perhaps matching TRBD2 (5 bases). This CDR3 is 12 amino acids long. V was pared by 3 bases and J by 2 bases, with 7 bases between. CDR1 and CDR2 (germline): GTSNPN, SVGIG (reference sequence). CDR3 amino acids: CAWSRGQETQYF. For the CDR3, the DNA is TGTGCCTGGAGCCGGGGTCAAGAGACCCAGTACTTC.

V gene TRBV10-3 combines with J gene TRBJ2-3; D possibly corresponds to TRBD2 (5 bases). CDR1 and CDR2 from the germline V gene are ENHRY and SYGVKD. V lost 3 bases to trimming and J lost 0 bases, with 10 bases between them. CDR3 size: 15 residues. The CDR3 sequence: CAISDSSLSTDTQYF. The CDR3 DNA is TGTGCCATCAGTGATTCTAGCTTGAGCACAGATACGCAGTATTTT.